Listed here are 6 T cell receptor beta chains from one sample, sequenced in a study of cytomegalovirus exposure and HLA in healthy donors (dated by TCRdb to 2016 to 2017). Library preparation employed the immunoSEQ multiplex PCR assay. The multiplex PCR relied on a mix of 60 forward primers for TCR Vbeta segments and 13 reverse primers for TCR Jbeta segments. TCRdb retrieved this table from immuneACCESS and kept in-frame rearrangements only. Not all clones are present; in checked studies, unresolved V genes account for under half, and no reason is known for the remainder. Within this sample are about 59,000 clones, with 80% of them counted one time only. The leading ten clones occupy 3% to 4.5% of the sample. The material sequenced was PBMCs. These receptors were collected from a woman between 40 and 55 years old in good health and CMV-seronegative.

The count of this clone is one. The CDR3 nucleotides are TGTGCCAGCAGCTTAGTTATCGGGACTGAAGCTTTCTTT. Amino acid sequence: CASSLVIGTEAFF. The rearrangement uses TRBV7-9 and TRBJ1-1; D unclear. Per the germline V gene, CDR1 is SEHNR and CDR2 is FQNEAQ (reference sequence). Trimming removed 1 base at V and 5 bases at J, with 8 bases between. The CDR3 has 13 residues.

This clone was detected a few times. The rearrangement joins TRBV28 to TRBJ2-5; D gene ambiguous. The CDR3 loop spans 11 amino acids. V shed 10 bases and J shed 1 base, with 7 bases lying between them. The germline V gene encodes CDR1 MDHEN and CDR2 SYDVKM. CDR3 region: CATRGQETQYF. The CDR3, as DNA: TGTGCCACCCGCGGCCAAGAGACCCAGTACTTC.

J is TRBJ1-1 and V is TRBV6-5, with D uncertain. The length of the CDR3 is 13 residues. The germline V gene has CDR1 MNHEY and CDR2 SVGAGI. Trimming stripped 3 bases from V and 1 base from J, with 6 bases between. DNA for the CDR3: TGTGCCAGCAGTTATACTAGGAACACTGAAGCTTTCTTT. It codes for CASSYTRNTEAFF.

The CDR3 spells CASRPEMRSNYGYTF. DNA for the CDR3: TGTGCCAGCAGACCCGAGATGAGGAGTAACTATGGCTACACCTTC. The chain combines TRBV6-5 with TRBJ1-2; D gene unclear. CDR3 length: 15 residues. V lost 6 bases and J 1 base, leaving 15 bases between the germline ends. Germline lookup yields CDR1 MNHEY and CDR2 SVGAGI.

The chain employs TRBV11-3 and TRBJ2-2; 11 nucleotides align to TRBD1. The junction had 5 bases not matched to a gene; V was cut back by 0 bases and J by 5 bases. CDR3 size: 17 residues. Per germline, CDR1 SGHNT and CDR2 YENEEA. The CDR3, as DNA: TGTGCCAGCAGCTTAGAATCCGGGACAGGGGGAACCGGGGAGCTGTTTTTT. This codes for CASSLESGTGGTGELFF.

This clone appeared a few times. The chain joins TRBV6-5 to TRBJ2-7; no firm D call. Trimming removed 6 bases from V and 5 bases from J, with 11 bases in between. The germline V gene has CDR1 MNHEY and CDR2 SVGAGI. The CDR3 totals 12 residues. Here the CDR3 reads CASSPTADEQYF. CDR3 nucleotides: TGTGCCAGCAGCCCAACGGCGGACGAGCAGTACTTC.